This entry lists 15 T cell receptor beta chains sequenced from one sample in a study of shared clonotypes between healthy human individuals. Using immunoSEQ multiplex PCR, the repertoire was profiled, and TCRdb retains in-frame clones only, with some absent. This sample has approximately 1,500,000 clones; approximately 96% occur once, and the top ten carry approximately 1.1%. Material for sequencing was naive CD4+ T cells sorted from blood. Regarding subset: CD45RA+ positively selected. These receptors originate from a man younger than 40 in good health.

The chain recombines TRBV5-4 with TRBJ2-7, with TRBD2 matching over 10 bases. The CDR3 runs to 15 residues. V trimming: 3 bases; J trimming: 3 bases; junction bases outside the gene matches: 6. The germline gives CDR1 SGHNT, CDR2 YYREEE (reference sequence). Here the CDR3 DNA reads TGTGCCAGCAGCTGGGGGCTAGCGGGGGACTACGAGCAGTACTTC. Translated, it gives CASSWGLAGDYEQYF.

V usage is TRBV28 and J usage is TRBJ1-5, with a tentative D call TRBD1 (6 bases). The ends were cut back, 1 base at V and 6 bases at J, with 10 bases in the middle. The CDR3 extends over 14 amino acids. Germline V gene data show CDR1 as MDHEN and CDR2 as SYDVKM. The CDR3: CASSLSGGPQPQHF. The CDR3 DNA follows: TGTGCCAGCAGTTTATCGGGGGGGCCTCAGCCCCAGCATTTT.

J is TRBJ2-3 and V is TRBV7-2; TRBD2 aligns across 8 bases. The trim removed 5 bases at V and 7 bases at J, leaving 17 bases unmatched. The CDR3 contains 17 residues. Germline V gene data show CDR1 as SGHTA and CDR2 as FQGNSA. The CDR3 sequence is CASSPPSLAGLLYTQYF. The CDR3, as DNA: TGTGCCAGCAGCCCTCCCAGTCTAGCGGGTCTCCTGTATACGCAGTATTTT.

The V and J genes are TRBV6-1 and TRBJ1-3, with D hard to call. Per germline, CDR1 MNHNS and CDR2 SASEGT. The V and J ends lost 2 bases and 4 bases respectively, with 9 bases between them. The length of the CDR3 is 14 residues. In nucleotides, the CDR3 is TGTGCCAGCAGTGAACAGGCAGGCGGAAACACCATATATTTT. Protein sequence: CASSEQAGGNTIYF.

The rearrangement joins TRBV28 to TRBJ2-7; D remains unclear. In germline, CDR1 is MDHEN, CDR2 SYDVKM. The CDR3 spans 14 residues. V lost 4 bases and J 0 bases, leaving 10 bases between the germline ends. This CDR3 reads CASSSDTFSYEQYF. As DNA, the CDR3 is TGTGCCAGCAGTTCTGACACTTTCTCCTACGAGCAGTACTTC.

CDR3 nucleotides: TGCAGCGTTGATCAGGGGTATACGCAGTATTTT. This gives the protein CSVDQGYTQYF. This chain joins TRBV29-1 and TRBJ2-3; D perhaps matches TRBD1 (6 bases). This CDR3 region has 11 residues. Germline V gene data show CDR1 as SQVTM and CDR2 as ANQGSEA. Between the trimmed V and J ends, which lost 3 bases and 7 bases, there was a span of 8 bases.

This clone appeared once. This chain uses TRBV28 with TRBJ2-3; D may be TRBD1 or TRBD2 (5 bases each). V lost 2 bases and J lost 2, with 11 bases in between. In germline, CDR1 is MDHEN, CDR2 SYDVKM. The CDR3 consists of 15 residues. The CDR3 protein is CASSLGGSLTDTQYF. The CDR3 bases are TGTGCCAGCAGTTTAGGGGGTTCCCTCACAGATACGCAGTATTTT.

The J gene is TRBJ2-5, the V gene TRBV9, with D tentatively TRBD1 (6 bases). The CDR3 has 16 amino acids. Trimming stripped 0 bases from V and 5 bases from J, with 17 bases between. CDR1 and CDR2 from the germline V gene are SGDLS and YYNGEE. For the CDR3, the DNA is TGTGCCAGCAGCGTAGGACCACAGGGTGTCGGGGAGACCCAGTACTTC. Protein: CASSVGPQGVGETQYF.

Comments on this clone: Different DNA sequences within this sample yield the same CDR3. This chain connects TRBV28 to TRBJ2-7; the match to TRBD1 covers 8 bases. This CDR3 is 13 amino acids long. After removal of 5 bases from V and 5 bases from J, the junction contained 5 bases not matched to a gene. Per the germline V gene, CDR1 is MDHEN and CDR2 is SYDVKM. CDR3 DNA: TGTGCCAGCAGTCCCGGACAGGGCAACGAGCAGTACTTC. It encodes CASSPGQGNEQYF.

The count of this clone is one. This sequence joins TRBV6-1 and TRBJ1-5, with 8 bases aligning to TRBD1. The CDR3 runs 15 residues. J lost 0 bases, V lost 9 bases, and 7 bases had no gene match. Per germline, CDR1 MNHNS and CDR2 SASEGT. CDR3 in amino acids: CASFSGQGSNQPQHF. The CDR3 bases are TGTGCCAGTTTTTCAGGACAGGGTAGCAATCAGCCCCAGCATTTT.

V usage is TRBV5-1 and J usage is TRBJ2-2; no clear D. This CDR3 comprises 15 residues. The V and J ends lost 2 bases and 6 bases respectively, with 14 bases between them. Looked up from germline, CDR1 is SGHRS and CDR2 is YFSETQ. As DNA, the CDR3 is TGCGCCAGCAGCTTTATAACCTTAGGGCCCGGGGAGCTGTTTTTT. Its translation is CASSFITLGPGELFF.

The rearrangement uses TRBV4-1 and TRBJ2-2, with 8 nucleotides matching TRBD1. The V and J ends lost 7 bases and 1 base, in that order; junction bases with no gene match: 11. The CDR3 extends over 17 amino acids. Germline V lookup: CDR1 MGHRA, CDR2 YSYEKL. CDR3 sequence: CASKLVGTGGNTGELFF. In DNA, the CDR3 is TGCGCCAGCAAGTTGGTCGGGACAGGTGGGAACACCGGGGAGCTGTTTTTT.

J is TRBJ2-7 and V is TRBV7-6; 7 bases line up with TRBD2. This CDR3 contains 15 residues. V shed 1 base, J shed 2 bases, and the junction held 5 bases outside the gene matches. CDR1 and CDR2 from the germline V gene are SGHVS and FNYEAQ. CDR3 DNA sequence: TGTGCCAGCAGCTTAGACGCGGGAGCCCCCTACGAGCAGTACTTC. Amino acid sequence: CASSLDAGAPYEQYF. The full variable domain, completed using reference TRBV7-6 and TRBJ2-7, is GAGVSQSPRYKVTKRGQDVALRCDPISGHVSLYWYRQALGQGPEFLTYFNYEAQQDKSGLPNDRFSAERPEGSISTLTIQRTEQRDSAMYRCASSLDAGAPYEQYFGPGTRLTVT.

This clone was recorded only once. The chain carries TRBV18 and TRBJ1-4; D not certain. This CDR3 region has 15 residues. Trimming took 6 bases from V and 0 from J, leaving 11 bases between them. Germline CDR1 is KGHSH and CDR2 is LQKENI. CDR3 in DNA: TGTGCCAGCTCCTTCGGACTTGCAACTAATGAAAAACTGTTTTTT. It yields the protein CASSFGLATNEKLFF. Combining the CDR3 with reference TRBV18 and TRBJ1-4 gives the whole variable domain NAGVMQNPRHLVRRRGQEARLRCSPMKGHSHVYWYRQLPEEGLKFMVYLQKENIIDESGMPKERFSAEFPKEGPSILRIQQVVRGDSAAYFCASSFGLATNEKLFFGSGTQLSVL.

This chain uses TRBV19 with TRBJ1-5; unclear D gene. From germline, CDR1 is LNHDA and CDR2 SQIVND (reference sequence). Trimming pared 5 bases from V and 11 bases from J, leaving 13 bases between. The CDR3 length is 12 residues. CDR3 region: CASSLPPAAQHF. CDR3 DNA: TGTGCCAGTAGTCTCCCTCCCGCAGCCCAGCATTTT.